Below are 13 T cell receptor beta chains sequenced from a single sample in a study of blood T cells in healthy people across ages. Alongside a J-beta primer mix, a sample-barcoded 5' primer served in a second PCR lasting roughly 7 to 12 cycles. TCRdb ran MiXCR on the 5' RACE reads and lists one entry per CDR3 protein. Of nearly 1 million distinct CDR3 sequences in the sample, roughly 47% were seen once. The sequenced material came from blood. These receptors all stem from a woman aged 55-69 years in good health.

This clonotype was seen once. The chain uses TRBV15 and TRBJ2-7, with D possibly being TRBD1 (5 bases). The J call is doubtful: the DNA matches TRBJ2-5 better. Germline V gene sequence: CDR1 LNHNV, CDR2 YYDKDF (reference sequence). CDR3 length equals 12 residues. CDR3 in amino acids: CATSVYRETQYF. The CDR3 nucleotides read TGTGCCACCAGCGTTTACAGGGAGACCCAGTACTTC.

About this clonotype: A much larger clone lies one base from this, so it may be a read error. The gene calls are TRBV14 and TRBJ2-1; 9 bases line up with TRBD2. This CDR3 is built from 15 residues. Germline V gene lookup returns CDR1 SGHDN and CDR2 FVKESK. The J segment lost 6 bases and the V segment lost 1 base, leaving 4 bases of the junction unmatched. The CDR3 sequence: CASSQVAGACNEQFF. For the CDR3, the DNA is TGTGCCAGCAGCCAAGTAGCGGGAGCTTGCAATGAGCAGTTCTTC.

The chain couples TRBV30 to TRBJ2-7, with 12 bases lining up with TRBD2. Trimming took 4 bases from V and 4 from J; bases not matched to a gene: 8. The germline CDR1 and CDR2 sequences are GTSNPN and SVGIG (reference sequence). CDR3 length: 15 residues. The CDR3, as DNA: TGTGCCTGGATGACGTTGGGACTAGCGGGTTACGAGCAGTACTTC. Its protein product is CAWMTLGLAGYEQYF.

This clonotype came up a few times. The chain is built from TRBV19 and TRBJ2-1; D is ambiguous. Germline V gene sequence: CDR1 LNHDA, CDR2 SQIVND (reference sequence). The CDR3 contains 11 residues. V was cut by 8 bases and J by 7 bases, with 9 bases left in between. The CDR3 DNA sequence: TGTGCCAGTCGACTCCGGAATGAGCAGTTCTTC. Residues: CASRLRNEQFF.

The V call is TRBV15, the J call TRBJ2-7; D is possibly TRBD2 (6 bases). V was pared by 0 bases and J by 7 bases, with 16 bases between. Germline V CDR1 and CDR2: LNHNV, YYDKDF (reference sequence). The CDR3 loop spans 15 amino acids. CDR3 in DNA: TGTGCCACCAGCAGAGATACAGTGCCCCGGGAGGAGCAGTACTTC. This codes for CATSRDTVPREEQYF.

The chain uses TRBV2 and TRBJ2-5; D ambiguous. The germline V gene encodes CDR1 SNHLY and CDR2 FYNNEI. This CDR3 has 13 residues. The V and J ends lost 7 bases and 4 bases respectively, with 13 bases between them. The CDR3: CASTHDSLETQYF. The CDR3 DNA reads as TGTGCCAGCACCCATGATTCGTTAGAGACCCAGTACTTC.

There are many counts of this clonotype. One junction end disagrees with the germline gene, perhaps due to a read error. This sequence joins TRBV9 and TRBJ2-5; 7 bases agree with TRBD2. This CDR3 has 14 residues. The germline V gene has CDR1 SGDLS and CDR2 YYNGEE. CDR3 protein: CASSVGTNQETQYF. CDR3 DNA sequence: TGCGCCAGCAGTGTTGGGACTAACCAAGAGACCCAGTACTTC.

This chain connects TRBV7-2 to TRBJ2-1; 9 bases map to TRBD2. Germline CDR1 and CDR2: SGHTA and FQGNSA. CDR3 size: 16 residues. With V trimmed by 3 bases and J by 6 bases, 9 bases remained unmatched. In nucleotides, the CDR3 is TGTGCCAGCAGCTTTAGAGGTAGCGGGAGTATCAATGAGCAGTTCTTC. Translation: CASSFRGSGSINEQFF.

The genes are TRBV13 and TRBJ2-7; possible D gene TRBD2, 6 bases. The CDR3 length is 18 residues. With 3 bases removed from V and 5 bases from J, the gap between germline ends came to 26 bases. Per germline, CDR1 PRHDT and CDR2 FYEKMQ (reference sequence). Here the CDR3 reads CASSLESYGSTTKDEQYF. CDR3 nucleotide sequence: TGTGCCAGCAGCTTGGAGTCGTACGGGAGCACCACGAAGGACGAGCAGTACTTC.

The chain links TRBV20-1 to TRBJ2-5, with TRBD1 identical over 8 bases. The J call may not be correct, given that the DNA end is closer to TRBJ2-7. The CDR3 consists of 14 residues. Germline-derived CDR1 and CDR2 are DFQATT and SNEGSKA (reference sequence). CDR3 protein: CSARIPDRVNEQYF. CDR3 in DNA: TGCAGTGCTAGAATACCGGACAGGGTCAACGAGCAGTACTTC.

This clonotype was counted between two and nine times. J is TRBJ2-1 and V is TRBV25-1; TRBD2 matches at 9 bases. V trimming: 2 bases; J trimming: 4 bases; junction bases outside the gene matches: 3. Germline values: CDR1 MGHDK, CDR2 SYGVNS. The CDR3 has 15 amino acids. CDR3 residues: CASSEASGKYNEQFF. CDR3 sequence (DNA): TGTGCCAGCAGTGAAGCTAGCGGGAAATACAATGAGCAGTTCTTC.

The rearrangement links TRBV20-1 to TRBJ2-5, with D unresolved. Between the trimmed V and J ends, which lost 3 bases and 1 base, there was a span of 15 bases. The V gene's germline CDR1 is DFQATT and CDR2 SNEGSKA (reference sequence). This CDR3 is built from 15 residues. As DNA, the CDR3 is TGCAGTGCTAGGACGGTCGTTGGTGGCCAAGAGACCCAGTACTTC. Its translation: CSARTVVGGQETQYF.

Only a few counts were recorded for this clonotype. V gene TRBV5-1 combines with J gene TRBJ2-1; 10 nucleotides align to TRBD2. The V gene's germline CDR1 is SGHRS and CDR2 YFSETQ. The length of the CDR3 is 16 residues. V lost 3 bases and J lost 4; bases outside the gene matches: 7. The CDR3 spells CASSSVGSGRYNEQFF. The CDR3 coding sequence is TGCGCCAGCAGCTCCGTGGGTAGCGGGAGGTACAATGAGCAGTTCTTC. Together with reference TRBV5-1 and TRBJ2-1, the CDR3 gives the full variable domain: KAGVTQTPRYLIKTRGQQVTLSCSPISGHRSVSWYQQTPGQGLQFLFEYFSETQRNKGNFPGRFSGRQFSNSRSEMNVSTLELGDSALYLCASSSVGSGRYNEQFFGPGTRLTVL.